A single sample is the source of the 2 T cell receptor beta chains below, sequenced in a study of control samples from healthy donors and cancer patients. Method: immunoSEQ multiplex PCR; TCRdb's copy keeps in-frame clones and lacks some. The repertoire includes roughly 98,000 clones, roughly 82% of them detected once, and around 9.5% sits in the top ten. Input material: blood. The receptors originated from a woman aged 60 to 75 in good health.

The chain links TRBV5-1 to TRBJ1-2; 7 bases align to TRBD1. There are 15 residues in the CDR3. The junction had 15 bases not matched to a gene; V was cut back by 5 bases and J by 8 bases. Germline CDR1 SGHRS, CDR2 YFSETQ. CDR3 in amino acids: CASRDPGQSVLGYTF. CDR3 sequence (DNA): TGCGCCAGCAGAGATCCGGGACAGTCCGTTTTGGGCTACACCTTC.

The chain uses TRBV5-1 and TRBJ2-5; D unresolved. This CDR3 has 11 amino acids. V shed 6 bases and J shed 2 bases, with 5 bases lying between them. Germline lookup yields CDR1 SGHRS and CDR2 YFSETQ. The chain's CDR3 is CASTKQETQYF. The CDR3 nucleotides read TGCGCCAGCACGAAACAAGAGACCCAGTACTTC.